This T cell receptor beta chain originates from a study of molecular identifiers for immune sequencing clone quantification. General study findings and limits: Sizes of clones that are highly expanded could be underestimated (if identical TCR molecules share a barcode). Clones above 20 RNA copies contained over 99% of effector molecules and under 1% of naive molecules.

For this clonotype: Its antigen is currently unknown. One junction end disagrees with the germline gene, perhaps due to a read error.

Naive CD8 T cells were sorted, and the gate applied was CD8+CD4-CCR7+CD45RA+. Library preparation followed earlier protocols using designated TCR primers. Via MiXCR, TCRdb re-called the PCR reads, giving one row per CDR3 protein. There are about half a million distinct CDR3 sequences in the sample; roughly 24% occur only once, and approximately 0.8% lies in the top ten. Input material: naive CD8+ T cells from blood, with Jurkat cell RNA spiked in. The subset here: FACS-sorted CD8+CD4-CCR7+CD45RA+ naive T cells. This receptor was taken from a human donor in good health. Some libraries in this study had Jurkat cell RNA spiked in.

This chain's CDR3 is CASSGGTGVRETRYF. CDR3 DNA: TGTGCCAGCAGCGGGGGAACAGGGGTGAGGGAGACCCGGTACTTC. The chain carries TRBV9 and TRBJ2-5; 7 bases line up with TRBD1. Germline CDR1 reads SGDLS; CDR2 reads YYNGEE. The CDR3 sequence is 15 residues long.